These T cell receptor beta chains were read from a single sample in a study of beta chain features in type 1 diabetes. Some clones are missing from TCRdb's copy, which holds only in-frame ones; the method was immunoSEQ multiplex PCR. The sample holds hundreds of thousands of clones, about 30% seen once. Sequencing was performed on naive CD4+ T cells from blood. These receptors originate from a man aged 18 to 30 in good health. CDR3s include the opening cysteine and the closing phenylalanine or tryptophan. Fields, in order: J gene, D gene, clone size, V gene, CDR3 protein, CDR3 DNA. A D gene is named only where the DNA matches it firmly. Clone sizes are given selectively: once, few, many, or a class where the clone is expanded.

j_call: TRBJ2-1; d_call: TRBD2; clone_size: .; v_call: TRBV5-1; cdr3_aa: CASSLAGTSTGAQFF; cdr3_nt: TGCGCCAGCAGCTTGGCCGGGACTAGCACAGGGGCGCAGTTCTTC
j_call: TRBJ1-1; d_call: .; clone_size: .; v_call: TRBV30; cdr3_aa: CAGNRVTEAFF; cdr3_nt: TGTGCCGGTAACAGGGTCACTGAAGCTTTCTTT
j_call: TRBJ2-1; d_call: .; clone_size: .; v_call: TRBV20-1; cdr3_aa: CSASSLRQQFF; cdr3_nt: TGCAGTGCTAGTTCCTTGCGGCAGCAGTTCTTC
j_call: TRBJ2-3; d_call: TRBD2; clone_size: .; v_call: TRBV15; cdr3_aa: CATSVGLAGSTDTQYF; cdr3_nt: TGTGCCACCAGCGTCGGACTAGCGGGAAGCACAGATACGCAGTATTTT
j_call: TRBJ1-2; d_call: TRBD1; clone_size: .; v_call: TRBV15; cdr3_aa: CATRPSGQGNYGYTF; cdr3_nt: TGTGCCACCAGACCCTCGGGACAGGGGAACTATGGCTACACCTTC
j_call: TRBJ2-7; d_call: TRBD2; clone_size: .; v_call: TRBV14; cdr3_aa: CASSQVLAGKYEQYF; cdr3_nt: TGTGCCAGCAGCCAAGTTCTAGCGGGCAAATACGAGCAGTACTTC
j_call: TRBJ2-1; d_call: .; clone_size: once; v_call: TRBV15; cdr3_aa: CATSRDRGGYNEQFF; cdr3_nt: TGTGCCACCAGCAGAGATAGGGGAGGCTACAATGAGCAGTTCTTC
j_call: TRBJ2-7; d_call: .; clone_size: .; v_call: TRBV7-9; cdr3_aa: CASRPRVGSKYEQYF; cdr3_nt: TGTGCCAGCAGGCCTCGGGTGGGGAGTAAGTACGAGCAGTACTTC
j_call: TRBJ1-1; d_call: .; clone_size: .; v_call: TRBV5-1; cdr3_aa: CASRGSFNTEAFF; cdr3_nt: TGCGCCAGCAGGGGTTCGTTTAACACTGAAGCTTTCTTT
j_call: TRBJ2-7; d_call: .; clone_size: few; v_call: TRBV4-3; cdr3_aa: CASSQLGGMQYF; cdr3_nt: TGCGCCAGCAGCCAACTAGGAGGGATGCAGTACTTC
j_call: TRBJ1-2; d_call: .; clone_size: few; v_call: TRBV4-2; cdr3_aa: CASSPDLGGGYTF; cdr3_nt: TGTGCCAGCAGCCCAGACTTGGGGGGAGGCTACACCTTC
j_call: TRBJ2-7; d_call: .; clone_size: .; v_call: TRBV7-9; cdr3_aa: CASSFGPVNYEQYF; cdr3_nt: TGTGCCAGCAGCTTCGGACCGGTAAACTACGAGCAGTACTTC
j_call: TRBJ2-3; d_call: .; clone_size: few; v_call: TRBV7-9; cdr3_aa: CASSLTGHRTDTQYF; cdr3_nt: TGTGCCAGCAGCTTGACGGGACACCGCACAGATACGCAGTATTTT
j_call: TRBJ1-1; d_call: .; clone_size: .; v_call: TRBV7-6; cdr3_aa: CASSLGPEAEAFF; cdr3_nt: TGTGCCAGCAGCTTAGGACCGGAGGCTGAAGCTTTCTTT
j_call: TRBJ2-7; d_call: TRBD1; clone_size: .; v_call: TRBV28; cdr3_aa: CASRPPGTAYEQYF; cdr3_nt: TGTGCCAGCAGACCCCCAGGGACAGCCTACGAGCAGTACTTC
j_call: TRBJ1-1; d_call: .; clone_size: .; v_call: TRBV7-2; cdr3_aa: CASSLESGNTEAFF; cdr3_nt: TGTGCCAGCAGCTTAGAATCGGGGAACACTGAAGCTTTCTTT
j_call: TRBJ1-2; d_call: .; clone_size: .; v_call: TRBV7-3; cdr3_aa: CASSTRQATYGYTF; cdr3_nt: TGTGCCAGCAGCACCCGACAGGCTACCTATGGCTACACCTTC
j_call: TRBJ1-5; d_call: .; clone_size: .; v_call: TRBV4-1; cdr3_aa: CASSLRGRDQPQHF; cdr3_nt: TGCGCCAGCAGCCTCAGGGGCCGGGATCAGCCCCAGCATTTT
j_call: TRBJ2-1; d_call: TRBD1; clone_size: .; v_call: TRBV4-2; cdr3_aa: CASSLDRDYNEQFF; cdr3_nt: TGTGCCAGCAGCCTGGACAGGGATTACAATGAGCAGTTCTTC
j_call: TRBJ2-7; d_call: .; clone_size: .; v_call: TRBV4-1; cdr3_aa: CASSQGRGMYEQYF; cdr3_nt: TGCGCCAGCAGCCAAGGGCGGGGTATGTACGAGCAGTACTTC
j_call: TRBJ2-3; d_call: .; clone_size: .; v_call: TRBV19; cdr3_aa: CASSNQRFTDTQYF; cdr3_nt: TGTGCCAGTAGTAACCAGCGCTTCACAGATACGCAGTATTTT
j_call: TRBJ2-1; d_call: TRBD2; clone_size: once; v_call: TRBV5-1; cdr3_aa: CASSLGLAGGEQFF; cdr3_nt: TGCGCCAGCAGCTTGGGGCTAGCGGGAGGTGAGCAGTTCTTC